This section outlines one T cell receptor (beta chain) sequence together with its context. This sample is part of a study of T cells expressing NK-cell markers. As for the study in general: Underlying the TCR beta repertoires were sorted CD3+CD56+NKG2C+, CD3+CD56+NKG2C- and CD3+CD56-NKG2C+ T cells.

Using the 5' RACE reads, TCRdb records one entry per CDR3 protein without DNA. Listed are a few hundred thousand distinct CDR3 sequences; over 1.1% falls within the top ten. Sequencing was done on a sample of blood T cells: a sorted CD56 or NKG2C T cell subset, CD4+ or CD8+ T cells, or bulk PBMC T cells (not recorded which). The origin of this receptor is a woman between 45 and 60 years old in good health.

The CDR3 spells CASSLWGGTGNQPQHF. V gene TRBV28 combines with J gene TRBJ1-5; TCRdb indicates TRBD1, and absent DNA this call remains unverified. From germline, CDR1 is MDHEN and CDR2 SYDVKM. This CDR3 region has 16 residues. Looking up the rest from reference TRBV28 and TRBJ1-5 gives the full variable domain: DVKVTQSSRYLVKRTGEKVFLECVQDMDHENMFWYRQDPGLGLRLIYFSYDVKMKEKGDIPEGYSVSREKKERFSLILESASTNQTSMYLCASSLWGGTGNQPQHFGDGTRLSIL.